In this sample, the clone carrying this T cell receptor beta chain turned up many times. Antigen unknown. Each CDR3 protein is one row after TCRdb ran MiXCR on the 5' RACE reads. In the table there are under 900,000 distinct CDR3 sequences, approximately 13% of which are singletons. Deletions cut 5 bases from V and 0 bases from J, with 15 bases between. This CDR3 contains 16 residues. Germline V gives CDR1 LGHDT, CDR2 YNNKEL (reference sequence). The data belong to a study of identical twins. Study results and caveats: The same donors were not followed; conclusions instead depended on cross-sectional statistical analysis.

The data were also submitted as part of a second study, on yellow fever vaccine responses in identical twins.

Material for sequencing was PBMCs. The receptor's source is a woman in her late teens or twenties in good health. The chain is built from TRBV3-1 and TRBJ2-3; weak D call: TRBD2 (5 bases). CDR3 DNA sequence: TGTGCCAGCAGCTCCTTACTAGACCCTAGCACAGATACGCAGTATTTT. Translated: CASSSLLDPSTDTQYF.